This paragraph covers one TCR beta chain sequence. TCRdb itself ran the 5' RACE reads through MiXCR, one entry per CDR3 protein. The sample lists roughly 45,000 distinct CDR3 sequences, approximately 30% occurring once. The sequenced sample consisted of tumor-infiltrating memory CD4+ T cells sorted from the breast tumor. Subset indicated: memory CD4+ T cells, CD4+CD45RO+CD25-. The sequence was collected from a female donor with breast cancer.

CDR3 coding DNA: TGTGCCAGCAGCCCCGGGACAGGGTTAGGCTACACCTTC. The encoded protein is CASSPGTGLGYTF. The chain links TRBV12-3 or TRBV12-4 to TRBJ1-2, with TRBD1 matching over 9 bases. The CDR3 is 13 amino acids. Trimming at V came to 6 bases and at J to 8 bases, leaving 7 bases not matched to a gene.